Listed below are T cell receptor beta chains from one sample, sequenced in a study of response to subunit inactivated influenza vaccine. TCRdb analysed the RT-PCR reads with MiXCR anew, one entry per CDR3 protein. The sample lists over 150,000 distinct CDR3 sequences; roughly a tenth were seen once. The sequenced sample was CD8+ T cells sorted from PBMCs, obtained roughly 24 months after vaccination. All receptors come from a man aged 50-75 years who received an inactivated influenza vaccine. The conserved cysteine and the conserved F or W are not part of the CDR3 here.

V: TRBV6-1; length: 13; CDR3: ASSITWTGDEKLF
V: TRBV6-5; length: 14; CDR3: ASSSPGQGSAGELF
V: TRBV9; length: 11; CDR3: ASSPRGDNEQF
V: TRBV20-1; length: 10; CDR3: SATGQAIVQY
V: TRBV25-1; length: 13; CDR3: ASSEGTMANTEAF
V: TRBV3-1; length: 13; CDR3: ASSQAQERNTEAF
V: TRBV30; length: 11; CDR3: AWSAQGIYGYT
V: TRBV9; length: 12; CDR3: ASSKQGANTEAF
V: TRBV28; length: 13; CDR3: ASSLGQGDFYEQY
V: TRBV11-2; length: 13; CDR3: ASSFGVSSYNEQF
V: TRBV10-2; length: 12; CDR3: ASSEGRSYNEQF
V: TRBV29-1; length: 11; CDR3: SVLSGDTDTQY
V: TRBV4-3; length: 13; CDR3: ASSQGARYTDTQY
V: TRBV18; length: 12; CDR3: ASSLQGAQETQY
V: TRBV5-1; length: 12; CDR3: ASSLGGGPHEQF
V: TRBV28; length: 13; CDR3: ATTSAPRGYNEQF
V: TRBV4-3; length: 12; CDR3: ASSRWTDNEKLF
V: TRBV28; length: 13; CDR3: ASSLNGLWADTQY
V: TRBV7-8; length: 14; CDR3: ASSLYDSLYTGELF
V: TRBV6-2/TRBV6-3; length: 10; CDR3: ASSYSRVEAF
V: TRBV24-1; length: 15; CDR3: ATSDLIVTSGNNEQF
V: TRBV6-5; length: 16; CDR3: ASSYSMLAGGPKDTQY
V: TRBV6-1; length: 9; CDR3: ASGDSSGYT
V: TRBV10-1; length: 11; CDR3: ASSRARSYEQY
V: TRBV11-1; length: 13; CDR3: ASSRERGLWDEQF
V: TRBV12-3/TRBV12-4; length: 12; CDR3: ASNLGGPLYEQY
V: TRBV29-1; length: 14; CDR3: SVEVRGQGNTGELF
V: TRBV7-8; length: 13; CDR3: ASRTTATNTGELF